Listed below are T cell receptor beta chains from one sample, sequenced in a study of identifying expanded T cells in peripheral blood. The repertoire was sequenced with immunoSEQ multiplex PCR; TCRdb's copy has only in-frame clones and lacks some. The top ten hold less than 15% of the sample, which has roughly 100,000 clones, around 89% seen once. The specimen was blood. These receptors were collected from a person aged 18-70 years in good health. CDR3s include the opening cysteine and the closing phenylalanine or tryptophan. D genes are given only for firm matches. The size of a clone is reported for some rows only, either as once, few or many, or as a class for expanded clones.

v_gene: TRBV2
j_gene: TRBJ2-5
abundance: -
d_gene: -
CDR3nt: TGTGCCAGCAGTGGTATCGGGGAGACCCAGTACTTC
CDR3aa: CASSGIGETQYF

v_gene: TRBV6-1
j_gene: TRBJ1-6
abundance: -
d_gene: TRBD1
CDR3nt: TGTGCCAGCAGGCCGGGACAGAATAATTCACCCCTCCACTTT
CDR3aa: CASRPGQNNSPLHF

v_gene: TRBV5-4
j_gene: TRBJ2-3
abundance: -
d_gene: -
CDR3nt: TGTGCCAGCAGCCAGGACGGACAGCGGACCGCCACAGATACGCAGTATTTT
CDR3aa: CASSQDGQRTATDTQYF

v_gene: TRBV5-6
j_gene: TRBJ1-3
abundance: -
d_gene: -
CDR3nt: TGTGCCAGCAGCTCGAAGACATTCACCAGCTCTGGAAACACCATATATTTT
CDR3aa: CASSSKTFTSSGNTIYF

v_gene: TRBV6-1
j_gene: TRBJ2-7
abundance: -
d_gene: TRBD1
CDR3nt: TGTGCCAGCAGTGGACGACAGGGTTATCCCTACGAGCAGTACTTC
CDR3aa: CASSGRQGYPYEQYF

v_gene: TRBV7-9
j_gene: TRBJ1-5
abundance: -
d_gene: -
CDR3nt: TGTGCCAGCAGCCCGGAGGGGGGGGGCAATCAGCCCCAGCATTTT
CDR3aa: CASSPEGGGNQPQHF

v_gene: TRBV6-1
j_gene: TRBJ2-7
abundance: -
d_gene: -
CDR3nt: TGTGCCAGCAGTGTTCCGGGGACCTACGAGCAGTACTTC
CDR3aa: CASSVPGTYEQYF

v_gene: TRBV2
j_gene: TRBJ2-6
abundance: -
d_gene: TRBD1
CDR3nt: TGTGCCAGCACCCACAGGGGCTCTGGGGCCAACGTCCTGACTTTC
CDR3aa: CASTHRGSGANVLTF

v_gene: TRBV5-1
j_gene: TRBJ2-1
abundance: -
d_gene: TRBD1
CDR3nt: TGCGCCAGCAGCTTGAGAGGACAGGCCTATGGATCCTACAATGAGCAGTTCTTC
CDR3aa: CASSLRGQAYGSYNEQFF

v_gene: TRBV5-4
j_gene: TRBJ2-6
abundance: -
d_gene: -
CDR3nt: TGTGCCAGCAGCCCAACTAGTGGGTCGCACTCTGGGGCCAACGTCCTGACTTTC
CDR3aa: CASSPTSGSHSGANVLTF

v_gene: TRBV16
j_gene: TRBJ1-1
abundance: -
d_gene: -
CDR3nt: TGTGCCAGCAGCCCGCCCCCTGAAGCTTTCTTT
CDR3aa: CASSPPPEAFF

v_gene: TRBV10-3
j_gene: TRBJ1-1
abundance: -
d_gene: -
CDR3nt: TGTGCCATCAGTGATGGACCGTCGAACACTGAAGCTTTCTTT
CDR3aa: CAISDGPSNTEAFF

v_gene: TRBV7-2
j_gene: TRBJ2-7
abundance: few
d_gene: -
CDR3nt: TGTGCCAGCAGCTACCTCTACGAGCAGTACTTC
CDR3aa: CASSYLYEQYF

v_gene: TRBV5-1
j_gene: TRBJ1-1
abundance: -
d_gene: -
CDR3nt: TGCGCCAGCAGCCCACGATCCGGCACTGAAGCTTTCTTT
CDR3aa: CASSPRSGTEAFF

v_gene: TRBV18
j_gene: TRBJ2-1
abundance: -
d_gene: TRBD1
CDR3nt: TGTGCCAGCTCACCGGGACAGGGACTCTCTGAGGAGCAGTTCTTC
CDR3aa: CASSPGQGLSEEQFF

v_gene: TRBV4-3
j_gene: TRBJ1-6
abundance: -
d_gene: -
CDR3nt: TGCGCCAGCAGCCAGGGGGGAGGAATCTATAATTCACCCCTCCACTTT
CDR3aa: CASSQGGGIYNSPLHF

v_gene: TRBV11-3
j_gene: TRBJ2-5
abundance: -
d_gene: TRBD1
CDR3nt: TGTGCCAGCAGCTCGGGACAGGTAGAGACCCAGTACTTC
CDR3aa: CASSSGQVETQYF

v_gene: TRBV2
j_gene: TRBJ2-6
abundance: -
d_gene: -
CDR3nt: TGTGCCAGCAGTGAATCGGGGTTCTCTGGGGCCAACGTCCTGACTTTC
CDR3aa: CASSESGFSGANVLTF

v_gene: TRBV4-2
j_gene: TRBJ1-2
abundance: -
d_gene: -
CDR3nt: TGTGCCAGCAGCCAAGGTCATCAGAGGAGGCAAGGTGGCTACACCTTC
CDR3aa: CASSQGHQRRQGGYTF